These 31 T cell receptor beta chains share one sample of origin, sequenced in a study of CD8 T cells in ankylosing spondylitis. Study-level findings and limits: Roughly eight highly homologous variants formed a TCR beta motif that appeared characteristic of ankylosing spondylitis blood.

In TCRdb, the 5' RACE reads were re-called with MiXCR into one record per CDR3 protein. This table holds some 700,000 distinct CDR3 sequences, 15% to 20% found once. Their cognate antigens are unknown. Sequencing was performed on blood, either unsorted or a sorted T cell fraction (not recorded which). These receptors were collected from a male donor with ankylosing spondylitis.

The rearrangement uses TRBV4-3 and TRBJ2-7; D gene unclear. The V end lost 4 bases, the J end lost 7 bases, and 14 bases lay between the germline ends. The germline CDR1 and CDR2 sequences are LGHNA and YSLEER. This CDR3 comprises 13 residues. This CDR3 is CASSPNPLREQYF. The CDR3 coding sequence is TGCGCCAGCAGCCCCAACCCACTGAGGGAGCAGTACTTC.

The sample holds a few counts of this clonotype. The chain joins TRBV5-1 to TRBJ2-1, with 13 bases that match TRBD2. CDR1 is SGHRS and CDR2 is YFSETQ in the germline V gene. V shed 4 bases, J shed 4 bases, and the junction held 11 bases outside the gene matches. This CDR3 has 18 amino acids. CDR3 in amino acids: CASSQTTSGGTLYNEQFF. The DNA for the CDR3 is TGCGCCAGCAGCCAGACGACTAGCGGGGGGACACTTTACAATGAGCAGTTCTTC.

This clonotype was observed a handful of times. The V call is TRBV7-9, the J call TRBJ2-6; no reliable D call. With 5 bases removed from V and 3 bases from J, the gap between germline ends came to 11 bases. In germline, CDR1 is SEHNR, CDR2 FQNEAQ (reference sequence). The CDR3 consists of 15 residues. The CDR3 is CASSPKGSGANVLTF. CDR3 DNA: TGTGCCAGCAGCCCTAAAGGTAGTGGGGCCAACGTCCTGACTTTC.

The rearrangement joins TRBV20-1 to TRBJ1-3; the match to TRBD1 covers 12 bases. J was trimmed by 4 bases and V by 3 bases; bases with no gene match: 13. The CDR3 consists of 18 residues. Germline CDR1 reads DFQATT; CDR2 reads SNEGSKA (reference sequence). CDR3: CSARSGTGGKTGGNTIYF. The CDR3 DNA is TGCAGTGCTAGGTCCGGGACAGGGGGCAAGACGGGAGGAAACACCATATATTTT.

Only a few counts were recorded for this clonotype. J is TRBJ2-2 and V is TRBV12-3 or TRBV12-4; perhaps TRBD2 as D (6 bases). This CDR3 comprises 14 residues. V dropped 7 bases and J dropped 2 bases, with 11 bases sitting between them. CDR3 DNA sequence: TGTGCCAGCACCTACGGGGGAAACACCGGGGAGCTGTTTTTT. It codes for CASTYGGNTGELFF.

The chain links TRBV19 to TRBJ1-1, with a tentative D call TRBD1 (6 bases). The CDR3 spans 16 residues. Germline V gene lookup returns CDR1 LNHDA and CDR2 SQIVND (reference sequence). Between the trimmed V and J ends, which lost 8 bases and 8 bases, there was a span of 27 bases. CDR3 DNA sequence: TGTGCCAGTGTGGGCAGGGGTCCTGATCGAACCGGAGAAGCTTTCTTT. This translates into CASVGRGPDRTGEAFF.

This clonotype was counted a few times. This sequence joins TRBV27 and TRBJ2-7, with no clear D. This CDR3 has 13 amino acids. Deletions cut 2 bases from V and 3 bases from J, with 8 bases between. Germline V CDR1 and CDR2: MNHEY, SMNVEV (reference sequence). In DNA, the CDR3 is TGTGCCAGCAGTTTAGTTGGGAACTACGAGCAGTACTTC. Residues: CASSLVGNYEQYF.

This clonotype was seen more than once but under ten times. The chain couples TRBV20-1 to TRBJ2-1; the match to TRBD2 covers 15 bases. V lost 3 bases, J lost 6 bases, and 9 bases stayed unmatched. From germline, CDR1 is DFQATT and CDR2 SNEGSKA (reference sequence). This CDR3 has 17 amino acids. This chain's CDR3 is CSAREKGLAGGFNEQFF. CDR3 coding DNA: TGCAGTGCTAGGGAAAAGGGACTAGCGGGAGGATTCAATGAGCAGTTCTTC.

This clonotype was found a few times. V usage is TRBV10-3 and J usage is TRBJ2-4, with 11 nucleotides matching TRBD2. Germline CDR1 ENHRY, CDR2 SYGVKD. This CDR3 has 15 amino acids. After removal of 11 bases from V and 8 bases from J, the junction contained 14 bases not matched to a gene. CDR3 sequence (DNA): TGTGCCTCCCAATTAGCGGGAGGGCCGGGTGACATTCAGTACTTC. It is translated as CASQLAGGPGDIQYF.

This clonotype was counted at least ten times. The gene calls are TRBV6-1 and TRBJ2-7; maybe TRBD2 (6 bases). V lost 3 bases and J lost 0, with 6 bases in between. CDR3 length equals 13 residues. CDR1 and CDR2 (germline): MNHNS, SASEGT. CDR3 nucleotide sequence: TGTGCCAGCAGTGAGGGACTCTCCTACGAGCAGTACTTC. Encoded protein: CASSEGLSYEQYF.

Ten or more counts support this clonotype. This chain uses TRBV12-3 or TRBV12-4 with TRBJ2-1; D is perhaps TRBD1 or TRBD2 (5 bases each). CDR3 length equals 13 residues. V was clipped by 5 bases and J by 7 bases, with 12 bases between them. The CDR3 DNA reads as TGTGCCAGCAGTGGCGTGAGGGGTAATGAGCAGTTCTTC. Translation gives CASSGVRGNEQFF.

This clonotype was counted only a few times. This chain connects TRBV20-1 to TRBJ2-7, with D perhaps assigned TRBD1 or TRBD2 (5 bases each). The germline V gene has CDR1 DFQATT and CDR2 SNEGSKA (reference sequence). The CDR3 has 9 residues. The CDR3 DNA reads TGCAGAATGGGACACGAGCAGTACTTC. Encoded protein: CRMGHEQYF.

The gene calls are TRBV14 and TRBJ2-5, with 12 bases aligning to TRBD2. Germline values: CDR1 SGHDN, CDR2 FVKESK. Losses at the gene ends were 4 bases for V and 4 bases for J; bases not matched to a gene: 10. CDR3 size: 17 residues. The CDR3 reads CASSPSGGAGRAETQYF. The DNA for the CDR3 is TGTGCCAGCAGCCCTAGCGGGGGGGCCGGACGGGCAGAGACCCAGTACTTC.

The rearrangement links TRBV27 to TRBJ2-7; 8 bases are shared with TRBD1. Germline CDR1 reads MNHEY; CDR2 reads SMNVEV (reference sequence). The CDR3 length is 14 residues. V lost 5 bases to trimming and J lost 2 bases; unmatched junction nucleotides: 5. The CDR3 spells CASSRTGRAYEQYF. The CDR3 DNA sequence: TGTGCCAGCAGTCGGACAGGGCGGGCCTACGAGCAGTACTTC.

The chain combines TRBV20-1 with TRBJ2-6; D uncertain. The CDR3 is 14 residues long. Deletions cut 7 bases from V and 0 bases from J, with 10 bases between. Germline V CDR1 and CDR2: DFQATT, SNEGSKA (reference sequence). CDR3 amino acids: CSVPLTSGANVLTF. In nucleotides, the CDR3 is TGCAGTGTCCCCTTGACCTCTGGGGCCAACGTCCTGACTTTC.

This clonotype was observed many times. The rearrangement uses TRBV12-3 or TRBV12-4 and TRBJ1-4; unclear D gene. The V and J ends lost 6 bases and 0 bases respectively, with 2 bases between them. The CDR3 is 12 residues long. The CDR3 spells CASRTTNEKLFF. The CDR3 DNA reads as TGTGCCAGCAGGACAACTAATGAAAAACTGTTTTTT.

In nucleotides, the CDR3 is TGTGCCAGCAGTTACGGTTATGGGGCTAGCACAGATACGCAGTATTTT. This gives the protein CASSYGYGASTDTQYF. The J gene is TRBJ2-3, the V gene TRBV6-5; D possibly corresponds to TRBD1 (5 bases). Looked up from germline, CDR1 is MNHEY and CDR2 is SVGAGI. CDR3 size: 16 residues. Deletions cut 2 bases from V and 0 bases from J, with 12 bases between.

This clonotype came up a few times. CDR3 loop: CATSEAGGGETQYF. In DNA form, the CDR3 reads TGTGCCACCAGCGAAGCGGGAGGAGGAGAGACCCAGTACTTC. This chain uses TRBV24-1 with TRBJ2-5, with 9 positions matching TRBD2. The CDR3 runs to 14 residues. V gave up 7 bases and J gave up 4 bases; unmatched junction bases: 6. Per germline, CDR1 KGHDR and CDR2 SFDVKD.

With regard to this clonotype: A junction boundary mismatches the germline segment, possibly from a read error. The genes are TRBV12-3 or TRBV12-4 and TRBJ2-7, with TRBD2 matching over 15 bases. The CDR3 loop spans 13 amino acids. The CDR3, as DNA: TGTGCCAGCAGTCTGGGACTAGCGGGAGGTTTCGACTTC. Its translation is CASSLGLAGGFDF.

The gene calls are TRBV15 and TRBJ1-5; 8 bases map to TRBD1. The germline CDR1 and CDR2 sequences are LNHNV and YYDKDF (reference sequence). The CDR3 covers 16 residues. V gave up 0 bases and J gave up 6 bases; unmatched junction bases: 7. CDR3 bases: TGTGCCACCAGCAGAGATCCTGGACAGGGTGGTCAGCCCCAGCATTTT. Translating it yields CATSRDPGQGGQPQHF.

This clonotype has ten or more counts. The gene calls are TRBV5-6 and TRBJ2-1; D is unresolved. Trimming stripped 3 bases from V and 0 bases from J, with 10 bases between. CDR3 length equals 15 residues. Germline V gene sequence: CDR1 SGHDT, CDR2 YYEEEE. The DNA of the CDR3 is TGTGCCAGCAGCTCTGGGTCCCGCTCCTACAATGAGCAGTTCTTC. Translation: CASSSGSRSYNEQFF.

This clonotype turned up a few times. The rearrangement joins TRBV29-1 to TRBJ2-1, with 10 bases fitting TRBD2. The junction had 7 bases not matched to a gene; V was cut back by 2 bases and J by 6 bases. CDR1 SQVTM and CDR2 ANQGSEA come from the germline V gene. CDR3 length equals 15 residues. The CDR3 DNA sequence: TGCAGCGTTGAACCGTCTAGCGGGAGAGTCAATGAGCAGTTCTTC. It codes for CSVEPSSGRVNEQFF.

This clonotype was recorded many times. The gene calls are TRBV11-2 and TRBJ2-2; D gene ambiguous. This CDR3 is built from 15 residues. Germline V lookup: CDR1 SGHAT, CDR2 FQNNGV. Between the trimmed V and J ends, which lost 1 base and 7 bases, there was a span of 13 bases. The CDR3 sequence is CASSLAIAGGGELFF. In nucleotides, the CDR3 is TGTGCCAGCAGCTTAGCTATAGCCGGCGGCGGGGAGCTGTTTTTT. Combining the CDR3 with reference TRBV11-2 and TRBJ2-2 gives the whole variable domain EAGVAQSPRYKIIEKRQSVAFWCNPISGHATLYWYQQILGQGPKLLIQFQNNGVVDDSQLPKDRFSAERLKGVDSTLKIQPAKLEDSAVYLCASSLAIAGGGELFFGEGSRLTVL.

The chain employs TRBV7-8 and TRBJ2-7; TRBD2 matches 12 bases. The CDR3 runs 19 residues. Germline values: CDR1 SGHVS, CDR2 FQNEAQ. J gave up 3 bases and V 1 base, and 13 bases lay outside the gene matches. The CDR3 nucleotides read TGTGCCAGCAGCTTAGGTAGCAGGCTAGCGGGGGGGCCTAGCTACGAGCAGTACTTC. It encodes CASSLGSRLAGGPSYEQYF.

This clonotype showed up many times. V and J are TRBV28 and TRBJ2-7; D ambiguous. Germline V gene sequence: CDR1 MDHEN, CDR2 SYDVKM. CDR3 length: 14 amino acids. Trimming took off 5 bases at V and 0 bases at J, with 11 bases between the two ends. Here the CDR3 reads CASSQPGYSYEQYF. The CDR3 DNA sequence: TGTGCCAGCAGTCAACCGGGTTACTCCTACGAGCAGTACTTC.

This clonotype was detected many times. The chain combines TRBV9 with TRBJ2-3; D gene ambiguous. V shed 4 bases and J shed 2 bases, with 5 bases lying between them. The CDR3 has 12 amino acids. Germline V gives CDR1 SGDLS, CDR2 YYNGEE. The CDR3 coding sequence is TGTGCCAGCAGCTTCCTCACAGATACGCAGTATTTT. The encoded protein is CASSFLTDTQYF. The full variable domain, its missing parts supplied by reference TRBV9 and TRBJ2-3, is DSGVTQTPKHLITATGQRVTLRCSPRSGDLSVYWYQQSLDQGLQFLIQYYNGEERAKGNILERFSAQQFPDLHSELNLSSLELGDSALYFCASSFLTDTQYFGPGTRLTVL.

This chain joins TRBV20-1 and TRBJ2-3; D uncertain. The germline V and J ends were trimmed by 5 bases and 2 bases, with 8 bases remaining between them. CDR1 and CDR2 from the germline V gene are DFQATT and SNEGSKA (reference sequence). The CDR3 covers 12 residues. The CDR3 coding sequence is TGCAGTGCTTCCCATAACACAGATACGCAGTATTTT. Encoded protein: CSASHNTDTQYF.

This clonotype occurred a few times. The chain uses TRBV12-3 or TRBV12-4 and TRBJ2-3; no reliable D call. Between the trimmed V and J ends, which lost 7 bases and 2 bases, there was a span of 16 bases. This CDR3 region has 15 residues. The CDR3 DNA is TGTGCCAGCATTCGCCCGGACCACCCCACAGATACGCAGTATTTT. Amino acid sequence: CASIRPDHPTDTQYF.

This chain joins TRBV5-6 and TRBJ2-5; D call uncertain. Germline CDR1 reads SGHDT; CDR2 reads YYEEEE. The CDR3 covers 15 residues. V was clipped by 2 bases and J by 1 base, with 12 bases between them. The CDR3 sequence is CASSFMDPLQETQYF. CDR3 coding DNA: TGTGCCAGCAGCTTTATGGACCCACTCCAAGAGACCCAGTACTTC. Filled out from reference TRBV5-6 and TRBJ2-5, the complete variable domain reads DAGVTQSPTHLIKTRGQQVTLRCSPKSGHDTVSWYQQALGQGPQFIFQYYEEEERQRGNFPDRFSGHQFPNYSSELNVNALLLGDSALYLCASSFMDPLQETQYFGPGTRLLVL.

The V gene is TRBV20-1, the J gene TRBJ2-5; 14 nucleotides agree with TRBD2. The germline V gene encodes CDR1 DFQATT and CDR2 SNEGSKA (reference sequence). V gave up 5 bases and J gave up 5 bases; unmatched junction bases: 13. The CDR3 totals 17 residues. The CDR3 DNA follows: TGCAGTGCTCCCGGGACTAGCGGGAGAACGGGTGTGGAGACCCAGTACTTC. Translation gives CSAPGTSGRTGVETQYF.

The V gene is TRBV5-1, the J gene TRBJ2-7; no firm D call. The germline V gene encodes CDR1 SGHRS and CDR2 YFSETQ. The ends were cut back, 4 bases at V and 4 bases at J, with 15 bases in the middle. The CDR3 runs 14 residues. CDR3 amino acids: CASSEDGTMYEQYF. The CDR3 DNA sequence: TGCGCCAGCAGCGAGGACGGTACTATGTACGAGCAGTACTTC.